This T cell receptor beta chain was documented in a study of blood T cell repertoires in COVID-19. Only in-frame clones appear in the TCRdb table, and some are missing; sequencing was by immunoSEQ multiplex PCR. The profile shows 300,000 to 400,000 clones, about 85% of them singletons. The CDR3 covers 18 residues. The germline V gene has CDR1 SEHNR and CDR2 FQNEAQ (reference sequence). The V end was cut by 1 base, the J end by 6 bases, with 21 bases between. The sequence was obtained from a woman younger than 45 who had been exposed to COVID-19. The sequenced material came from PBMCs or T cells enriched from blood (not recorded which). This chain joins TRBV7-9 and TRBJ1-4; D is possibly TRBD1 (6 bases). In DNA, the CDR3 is TGTGCCAGCAGCTTAGAGGGGCCCTGGGTCGCAGGGGATGAAAAACTGTTTTTT. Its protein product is CASSLEGPWVAGDEKLFF.